This TCR beta chain was captured in a study of long-term antiretroviral therapy in people with HIV. The assay, immunoSEQ v3.0, was run at survey level. Sequenced by immunoSEQ multiplex PCR; TCRdb stores in-frame clones only, minus some. The sample holds approximately 30,000 clones, 65% to 85% seen once. There are a few counts of this clone. This sequence originates from a man between 18 and 29 years old with HIV. Material: unsorted PBMCs, obtained 0.8 years before starting antiretroviral therapy.

CDR3 DNA: TGTGCCAGCCAGGGGCTGTATGCTAATGAAAAACTGTTTTTT. It translates to CASQGLYANEKLFF. The rearrangement joins TRBV19 to TRBJ1-4, with D perhaps TRBD1 (6 bases). CDR1 LNHDA and CDR2 SQIVND come from the germline V gene (reference sequence). The V and J ends lost 9 bases and 3 bases respectively, with 14 bases between them. This CDR3 contains 14 residues.